The entry below gives a single TCR beta chain sequence along with its context. Its antigen is still unknown. Base qualities are not recorded, but no much larger clone differs from it by a single base. CDR1 and CDR2 are read off the germline V gene as SQVTM and ANQGSEA. V loses 1 base of germline sequence and J loses 5 bases, and the interval between the two ends is 12 bases. The cysteine opens and the phenylalanine closes a CDR3 of 14 amino acids. Only the CDR3 DNA is retained, 42 bases long and in frame from the first base. The sample originates from a study of blood T cells in healthy people across ages (dated by TCRdb to between 2014 and 2017). Some background on the complete study: In model experiments, template switching captured roughly one uniquely barcoded TCR beta cDNA molecule for every two T cells. Using deep sequencing normalized with unique cDNA molecular identifiers, the study measured how TCR beta repertoire diversity changes with age. To avoid experimental bias, donors of different ages were distributed randomly across sequencing lanes. The donors were split into four age groups: young (average around 15 years), middle-aged (roughly 39), aged (over 55) and long-lived (roughly 86). Two additional independent replicas of 1 million unique cDNA reads from the same blood draw were analyzed for two donors (one aged 18 to 30 and one aged 80 or older). General findings and caveats noted by the study authors: Because the CMV infection status of the donors was unknown, age-related changes in expanded clonotypes may potentially have been confounded. There was a strong correlation between observed TCR beta diversity and the percentage of naive T cells measured by flow cytometry. Compared with the aged group, the long-lived group had more naive CD4+ T cells, fewer expanded clones and increased TCR diversity, a pattern suggesting age selection. As age increased, observed TCR beta diversity per million T cells dropped in a roughly linear way, and a significant reduction was already evident by age around 41. Total diversity estimates from one million sequenced T cells were considered lower bounds and underestimates. Conclusive comparison of naive and antigen-experienced compartments was prevented by the profiling of bulk unsorted PBMCs.

Receptor libraries were prepared by 5' RACE. For sequencing, an Illumina HiSeq 2500 was employed. A second PCR of roughly 6 to 11 cycles was run with a J-beta primer mix and a sample-barcoded 5' primer. Each TCR beta cDNA molecule received a unique molecular identifier from a template-switch 5' adaptor carrying 12 random nucleotides. Each sample yielded at least 3 million CDR3-containing paired-end reads. First-strand cDNA synthesis was performed from all RNA using the Mint cDNA synthesis kit, with priming by a TRBC-specific oligonucleotide. All cDNA was treated with uracil-DNA glycosylase and then went through a first 18-cycle PCR with the universal primers M1SS and BC2_uni_R. In the paper's pipeline: For normalization, 1 million high-quality reads, each with a distinct molecular identifier, were randomly selected from each sample. Reads sharing molecular identifiers were discarded rather than binned into consensus sequences. MiTCR, run with a Q25 quality threshold and the strictest error-elimination algorithm, handled CDR3 identification, clonotype clustering and error correction. Lower-bound total TCR beta diversity was estimated with a nonparametric unseen species model using Euler transformation. TCRdb trimmed the raw reads at Q25, called clones with MiXCR and kept productive beta chains. Rows are combined by CDR3 protein, so each entry shows the most common genes and DNA. TCRdb, not the original authors, processed these V and J calls. The sample table lists 600,000 to 800,000 distinct CDR3 sequences, approximately 52% of them with a count of one. About 13% of the sample lies in the top ten.

The roughly 38 donors, aged 6 to 90 years, were systemically healthy Caucasian individuals from Russia. Each donor gave 8 to 10 milliliters of peripheral blood, collected into EDTA-treated Vacutainer tubes. Ficoll-Paque density-gradient centrifugation was used to isolate PBMCs, with at least 6.5 million per sample. Total RNA was extracted from PBMCs with Trizol reagent, with at least 6 micrograms obtained per sample. Naive CD45RAhigh/CD27high T cell percentages were measured by flow cytometry on a PBMC aliquot from every donor. The rearranged chain carries TRBV29-1 and TRBJ2-1; no confident D gene assignment can be made. Sequenced: blood. This TCR came from a woman of 80 years or more in good health. The nucleotide sequence reads as follows: TGCAGCGTTGAAGGTCTAGGGCCCCACAATGAGCAGTTCTTC. Its protein reads: CSVEGLGPHNEQFF.